This T cell receptor beta chain is from a study of shared clonotypes between healthy human individuals. This CDR3 comprises 15 residues. The V gene's germline CDR1 is SGDLS and CDR2 YYNGEE. V lost 2 bases and J lost 4; bases outside the gene matches: 7. All donors were healthy HIV-negative adults lacking recent acute infections or vaccinations. The repertoire was sequenced with immunoSEQ multiplex PCR; TCRdb's copy has only in-frame clones and lacks some. The sample lists fewer than 550,000 clones, 60% to 80% occurring once. Study-level findings and limits: Researchers sampled only blood; tissue repertoires likely differ.

This clone occurred a few times. Antigen specificity is unknown. The sample was PBMCs. The chain couples TRBV9 to TRBJ1-2, with TRBD1 identical over 8 bases. The receptor comes from a woman aged 40 to 50 in good health. Some clones in this sample may be carry-over from other donors' samples. The CDR3 region has the DNA TGTGCCAGCAGCGTCACAGGGGGTTCTCCCTATGGCTACACCTTC. It encodes CASSVTGGSPYGYTF.